Listed below are T cell receptor beta chains from one sample, sequenced in a study of OX40 agonist ivuxolimab in advanced cancers. TCRdb keeps only in-frame clones here, not all; method: immunoSEQ multiplex PCR. The sample holds about 76,000 clones, approximately 83% seen once. The sequencing used CD4+ or CD8+ T cells sorted from blood, collected in a trial of the OX40 agonist ivuxolimab. Every receptor here comes from an adult with an advanced solid tumor such as melanoma, head and neck, liver or kidney cancer. The CDR3 runs from the conserved cysteine through the conserved F or W. D genes are given only for firm matches. Clone size is given for some rows only: seen once, a few or many times, or a class if the clone is expanded.

clone size	D gene	V gene	J gene	CDR3 protein	CDR3 DNA
-	TRBD1	TRBV18	TRBJ2-7	CASSAGTVASYEQYF	TGTGCCAGCTCAGCCGGGACAGTGGCGTCCTACGAGCAGTACTTC
-	-	TRBV6-4	TRBJ1-5	CASSDRVRGQPQHF	TGTGCCAGCAGTGACAGGGTAAGAGGGCAGCCCCAGCATTTT
-	-	TRBV4-3	TRBJ2-5	CASSRTATGVQETQYF	TGCGCCAGCAGCCGAACGGCCACGGGGGTTCAAGAGACCCAGTACTTC
-	-	TRBV15	TRBJ2-1	CATSIGTLYNEQFF	TGTGCCACCAGCATCGGGACCTTATACAATGAGCAGTTCTTC
-	-	TRBV7-8	TRBJ1-2	CASSSGSGDYGYTF	TGTGCCAGCAGCTCCGGGTCGGGGGACTATGGCTACACCTTC
-	-	TRBV6-4	TRBJ2-5	CASSAQLGETQYF	TGTGCCAGCAGTGCCCAGCTAGGAGAGACCCAGTACTTC
-	-	TRBV7-2	TRBJ2-7	CASSLARSYEQYF	TGTGCCAGCAGCTTAGCCAGATCCTACGAGCAGTACTTC
-	TRBD1	TRBV5-1	TRBJ2-3	CASSIPTGGFTDTQYF	TGCGCCAGCAGCATTCCGACAGGGGGCTTTACAGATACGCAGTATTTT
-	-	TRBV5-6	TRBJ2-1	CASSYLAGAGYNEQFF	TGTGCCAGCAGCTACCTAGCAGGAGCAGGCTACAATGAGCAGTTCTTC
medium-sized	-	TRBV6-6	TRBJ2-7	CASSYPGQTYEQYF	TGTGCCAGCAGTTACCCAGGACAGACCTACGAGCAGTACTTC
-	TRBD2	TRBV29-1	TRBJ2-1	CSVGGGRAAYNEQFF	TGCAGCGTTGGTGGCGGGAGGGCCGCCTACAATGAGCAGTTCTTC
-	-	TRBV7-8	TRBJ2-3	CASSLVGRVLDTQYF	TGTGCCAGCAGCTTAGTAGGCAGGGTGCTGGATACGCAGTATTTT
-	-	TRBV7-9	TRBJ1-2	CASSLPLSERGYTF	TGTGCCAGCAGCCTACCCCTCAGTGAAAGGGGCTACACCTTC
-	-	TRBV7-9	TRBJ1-1	CASSLTGPSPEAFF	TGTGCCAGCAGTTTGACAGGCCCGAGCCCTGAAGCTTTCTTT
few	-	TRBV4-3	TRBJ1-1	CASSQGQRAFF	TGCGCCAGCAGCCAAGGGCAGCGAGCTTTCTTT
-	TRBD1	TRBV11-2	TRBJ1-5	CASSPGQGGDQPQHF	TGTGCCAGCAGCCCTGGACAGGGGGGAGATCAGCCCCAGCATTTT
-	-	TRBV5-4	TRBJ1-4	CASSRWGGRDEKLFF	TGTGCCAGCAGCCGGTGGGGGGGGAGAGATGAAAAACTGTTTTTT
-	TRBD1	TRBV7-2	TRBJ1-1	CASSKGADTEAFF	TGTGCCAGCAGCAAGGGGGCGGACACTGAAGCTTTCTTT
-	TRBD2	TRBV7-7	TRBJ2-6	CASSPGGVGANVLTF	TGTGCCAGCAGCCCGGGGGGGGTTGGGGCCAACGTCCTGACTTTC
-	-	TRBV6-6	TRBJ1-2	CASSSSTLGYTF	TGTGCCAGCAGTTCCTCGACTCTCGGCTACACCTTC
-	TRBD2	TRBV19	TRBJ2-1	CATLVTSGRANEQFF	TGTGCCACCTTAGTTACGAGCGGGAGAGCCAATGAGCAGTTCTTC
-	TRBD1	TRBV7-3	TRBJ1-2	CASSPGTEYGYTF	TGTGCCAGCAGCCCCGGGACAGAGTATGGCTACACCTTC
-	-	TRBV6-1	TRBJ2-7	CASSPSTAYEQYF	TGTGCCAGCAGCCCCTCGACAGCCTACGAGCAGTACTTC
-	-	TRBV27	TRBJ1-2	CASSSGGGYTF	TGTGCCAGCAGCTCCGGTGGCGGCTACACCTTC
-	-	TRBV7-2	TRBJ1-5	CASSLDGGPSQPQHF	TGTGCCAGCAGCTTAGACGGGGGGCCCAGCCAGCCCCAGCATTTT
once	-	TRBV5-6	TRBJ1-1	CASSLKENTEAFF	TGTGCCAGCAGCTTGAAGGAGAACACTGAAGCTTTCTTT
-	-	TRBV18	TRBJ2-5	CASSPLTQETQYF	TGTGCCAGCTCACCTTTAACCCAAGAGACCCAGTACTTC
-	-	TRBV4-3	TRBJ1-1	CASSQDRARAFF	TGCGCCAGCAGCCAAGACAGGGCGCGAGCTTTCTTT
-	-	TRBV23-1	TRBJ1-1	CASSRLIRNTEAFF	TGCGCCAGCAGTCGCCTAATTAGGAACACTGAAGCTTTCTTT
-	-	TRBV29-1	TRBJ1-2	CSDLGHSGDYGYTF	TGCAGCGACTTGGGACACTCAGGAGACTATGGCTACACCTTC
few	-	TRBV27	TRBJ1-6	CASSTLQRNNSPLHF	TGTGCCAGCAGTACCCTACAGCGTAATAATTCACCCCTCCACTTT
-	TRBD1	TRBV9	TRBJ2-7	CASSEEQGAKQYF	TGTGCCAGCAGCGAAGAGCAGGGGGCGAAGCAGTACTTC
once	TRBD1	TRBV12-5	TRBJ2-3	CASGLVPGQEYTDTQYF	TGTGCTAGTGGTTTGGTTCCGGGACAGGAGTACACAGATACGCAGTATTTT